A selection of T cell receptor beta chains follows, all from one sample in a study of T cells in Graves' hyperthyroidism and ophthalmopathy. MiXCR was run by TCRdb on the multiplex PCR reads, yielding one entry per CDR3 protein. The data show hundreds of thousands of distinct CDR3 sequences, roughly 50% seen once. The sequencing sample was made of peripheral blood or thyroid tissue (not recorded which). These receptors were obtained from a woman aged 18-29 years with Graves' hyperthyroidism. Both conserved end residues are part of each CDR3. A D gene is named only where the DNA matches it firmly. Some rows mark clone size as missing; the rest say once, few, many or name a class of expanded clone.

V	D	J	size	CDR3	DNA
TRBV10-2	.	TRBJ2-5	.	CASSERQRETQYF	TGCGCCAGCAGTGAACGGCAAAGGGAGACCCAGTACTTC
TRBV24-1	.	TRBJ1-1	.	CATSDEGDLEAFF	TGTGCCACCAGTGACGAGGGGGACCTTGAAGCTTTCTTT
TRBV15	.	TRBJ2-3	.	CATSREGNREGTDTQYF	TGTGCCACCAGCAGAGAGGGTAACAGGGAAGGCACAGATACGCAGTATTTT
TRBV7-9	.	TRBJ2-6	.	CASRKRDTFTSGANVLTF	TGTGCCAGCAGAAAGAGGGACACCTTCACATCTGGGGCCAACGTCCTGACTTTC
TRBV12-3/TRBV12-4	.	TRBJ2-7	few	CASSFGVGPYEQYF	TGTGCCAGCAGTTTCGGAGTAGGCCCCTACGAGCAGTACTTC
TRBV7-9	.	TRBJ1-4	few	CASSLVGGASEKLFF	TGTGCCAGCAGCTTAGTGGGAGGGGCGAGTGAAAAACTGTTTTTT
TRBV10-3	.	TRBJ1-2	.	CAISYTGTRSGYTF	TGTGCCATCAGTTATACAGGGACCCGCAGTGGCTACACCTTC
TRBV7-9	.	TRBJ1-4	.	CASSFGTFEKLFF	TGTGCCAGCAGCTTCGGGACCTTTGAAAAACTGTTTTTT
TRBV7-3	TRBD1	TRBJ1-5	few	CASSPRDRGNQPQHF	TGTGCCAGCAGCCCCCGGGACAGGGGCAATCAGCCCCAGCATTTT
TRBV4-1	TRBD1	TRBJ2-5	few	CASSQTQGAFETQYF	TGCGCCAGCAGCCAAACCCAGGGGGCTTTTGAGACCCAGTACTTC
TRBV25-1	.	TRBJ2-5	many	CASSKFQETQYF	TGTGCCAGCAGTAAATTCCAAGAGACCCAGTACTTC
TRBV7-9	.	TRBJ1-3	.	CASSQVSQASGNTIYF	TGCGCCAGCAGCCAAGTGAGCCAAGCCTCTGGAAACACCATATATTTT
TRBV7-9	.	TRBJ2-7	.	CASSREGYEQYF	TGTGCCAGCAGCAGGGAAGGCTACGAGCAGTACTTC
TRBV15	TRBD1	TRBJ1-1	.	CATSRPGQGAAEAFF	TGTGCCACCAGCAGACCCGGACAGGGGGCCGCTGAAGCTTTCTTT
TRBV7-2	.	TRBJ2-3	few	CASSLIANTDTQYF	TGTGCCAGCAGCTTAATCGCGAACACAGATACGCAGTATTTT
TRBV10-3	.	TRBJ1-2	many	CAIRPGGNYGYTF	TGTGCCATCAGGCCTGGGGGGAACTATGGCTACACCTTC
TRBV24-1	.	TRBJ2-3	few	CATSATDTQYF	TGTGCCACCAGTGCCACAGATACGCAGTATTTT
TRBV10-2	.	TRBJ1-1	many	CASINLVTTEAFF	TGCGCCAGCATTAATTTAGTGACCACTGAAGCTTTCTTT
TRBV19	TRBD1	TRBJ2-7	.	CASSAPGTASYEQYF	TGTGCCAGTAGTGCCCCCGGGACAGCCTCCTACGAGCAGTACTTC
TRBV25-1	TRBD1	TRBJ2-5	.	CASSGDRSQETQYF	TGTGCCAGCAGCGGGGACAGGAGCCAAGAGACCCAGTACTTC
TRBV7-9	.	TRBJ1-6	.	CASSQAPRDHSPLHF	TGCGCCAGCAGCCAAGCCCCCAGGGATCATTCACCCCTCCACTTT
TRBV20-1	.	TRBJ2-7	.	CSARPASETYEQYF	TGCAGTGCTAGACCGGCTAGCGAAACCTACGAGCAGTACTTC
TRBV20-1	.	TRBJ1-1	few	CSARHGMNTEAFF	TGCAGTGCTAGGCACGGCATGAACACTGAAGCTTTCTTT